This TCR beta chain comes out of a study of CD8 T cells in ankylosing spondylitis. General study results and limits: Characteristic, it appeared, of ankylosing spondylitis blood was a TCR beta motif of roughly 8 highly homologous variants. Reportedly, disease-linked clones are significantly enriched in ankylosing spondylitis patients' matched synovial fluid. In reactive arthritis synovial fluid and blood, some motif variants had been reported before.

Many counts were recorded for this clonotype. Its antigen remains unknown. In making TCR beta libraries, quantitative 5'-RACE with molecular barcodes was used. TCRdb re-called the 5' RACE reads with MiXCR, one entry per CDR3 protein. The sample lists about 250,000 distinct CDR3 sequences, about a sixth occurring once. The material sequenced was blood, either unsorted or a sorted T cell fraction (not recorded which). This receptor was taken from a male donor with ankylosing spondylitis or in good health (not recorded which).

The CDR3, as DNA: TGTGCCAGCAGCTTAGGCAGGGGGGCCTACGAGCAGTACTTC. Translated: CASSLGRGAYEQYF. The gene calls are TRBV7-2 and TRBJ2-7; D possibly corresponds to TRBD1 (7 bases). Germline CDR1 is SGHTA and CDR2 is FQGNSA. The CDR3 has 14 residues. The V gene lost 1 base and the J gene lost 2 bases, with 9 bases spanning the gap.